Here is one T cell receptor beta chain with its context. Its cognate antigen has yet to be identified. Base qualities are not provided; no much larger clone lies one nucleotide away. The cohort comprised fewer than 750 healthy bone marrow donors. Cohort members were all nominally healthy when sampled, although unrecorded immune exposures were likely present. The donor was CMV seropositive and was included in the group of 250 to 350 seropositive cohort members. Every donor gave a peripheral blood sample, and the peripheral blood mononuclear cells from that sample were used for TCR beta sequencing. Genomic DNA extraction from the blood cell samples was performed with the Qiagen DNeasy Blood Extraction Kit. This specimen belongs to a study of cytomegalovirus exposure and HLA in healthy donors (dated by TCRdb to the late 2010s). For the study in its entirety: In an earlier analysis of fewer than 750 of the donors, around 300 Gb of sequence data and some 120 million unique TCR beta sequences from about 190 million T cells were reported. An early release covering approximately 600 HLA-typed donors comprised 250 to 350 gigabases of sequencing data and approximately 85 million unique TCR sequences. The genetic ancestry cluster associated with self-reported Caucasian donors included about 81% of the 300 to 450 genotyped donors. The study aimed to test whether cataloging public T cell receptors could reveal signatures of past pathogen exposure. The study used immunosequencing to profile the T cell repertoires of 670 or so subjects and linked those repertoires to cytomegalovirus serostatus. In addition to the first cohort of 666 subjects, a separate validation cohort of approximately 130 different subjects was used. High-throughput TCR immunosequencing, statistical association of individual TCRs with disease status, and machine learning were combined to predict cytomegalovirus infection status. A later analysis re-examined previously published TCR beta repertoires from roughly 720 donors and added high-resolution HLA genotyping to investigate patterns of TCR occurrence. Rather than drawing on any new phenotypic data, the later analysis identified candidate immune exposures from TCR beta sequences and the way those sequences occurred across donors. An earlier analysis of around 640 of the donors used high-throughput TCR beta sequencing to judge whether each TCR beta V gene segment behaved as functional or pseudogenic. Donor age, sex, ethnicity and CMV serostatus were compiled alongside the repertoire data. In a later genetic analysis, genome-wide SNP genotypes for 398 of the 666 donors were used, and that subset was treated as a discovery cohort. All discovery cohort repertoires had been generated on a single sequencing platform. HLA typing covered class I and class II loci at four-digit resolution. Typing coverage varied by locus: roughly 620-640 donors for A, B, C, DRB1 and DQB1; approximately 500 for DQA1; about 600 for DPA1; approximately 470 for DPB1. Roughly five DR-DQ haplotypes were handled as single units for association and clustering because linkage in the cohort was strong. Among over 350 genotyped donors of the cohort, an average of about 240,000 unique TCR beta nucleotide sequences were sequenced per donor, 15% to 20% of them non-productive. On the study overall, not on this receptor specifically: A group of highly shared sequence variants was considered likely to be a technical artifact of the sequencing pipeline. A further reported finding was that TCR beta sequences accurately predicted the HLA-A and HLA-B alleles for most subjects in the first cohort. In vitro tests confirmed that a few of the cytomegalovirus-associated TCR beta chains recognize cytomegalovirus antigens. A total of about 150 TCR beta chains were listed by the study as associated with cytomegalovirus. The earlier analysis of some 540 of the donors excluded around 17 rarely observed V segments, including chromosome 9 orphons, because counts were too low. In a later analysis, most CMV-associated TCR beta chains were found to appear HLA-restricted, with HLA associations seemingly driven largely by CMV exposure. The 87-base-pair reads could not distinguish some IMGT-functional V segments, including TRBV6-2 and TRBV6-3, so those segments were excluded. When HLA alleles, especially DR and DQ, strongly co-occurred, attributing TCR associations to individual alleles was difficult. Linkage disequilibrium might explain the correlated functional status among segregating V segments, but an unknown experimental factor could not be excluded. In a later analysis, the rate of TCR association differed among HLA loci, with DRB1 alleles having the most associated TCRs and HLA-C alleles having the fewest. It was suggested by the authors that the approach could potentially be generalized to other disease states and immunological phenotypes. A later genetic analysis reported fewer N-insertions in productive TCRs among donors in an Asian-associated ancestry cluster than the roughly 700-donor mean. Because some donors lacked HLA typing at each locus, the association tests relied only on the typed subset. In an earlier analysis of some 500 of the donors, most TCR beta V segments were observed in productive rearrangements about 87% or about 30% of the time, broadly matching IMGT annotations. CMV serostatus was the only immune exposure information available for the cohort. A later analysis found that HLA-associated TCR beta chains were more clonally expanded and had lower generation probabilities than equally common non-associated chains. In both the original and validation cohorts, the classifier was reported to diagnose cytomegalovirus status with high specificity and sensitivity. This cohort had only TCR beta chains sequenced, and the lack of alpha or paired-chain data limited which features could be detected. Most TCR sequences were seen in very few donors, while some public TCRs were found in many individuals. A later analysis reported that several top co-occurrence clusters appeared linked to parvovirus B19, influenza, CMV and Epstein-Barr virus. Presence/absence analyses assumed roughly uniform sequencing depth across donors, an assumption that may not hold. A later genetic analysis associated a missense DCLRE1C variant with V-gene and J-gene trimming of TCR beta chains, and an independent cohort replicated the association. A later analysis associated around 16,000 TCR beta sequences with specific HLA alleles at a false discovery rate of 0.05.

Spanning cysteine to phenylalanine, the CDR3 consists of 16 amino acids. The retained sequence is limited to the CDR3, 48 bases, with the frame set at the first base. Germline trimming: 0 bases from V, 0 bases from J; junction bases outside gene matches: 4. The germline V gene provides CDR1 SGDLS and CDR2 YYNGEE. Library preparation employed the immunoSEQ multiplex PCR assay. The multiplex PCR relied on a mix of 60 forward primers for TCR Vbeta segments and 13 reverse primers for TCR Jbeta segments. The CDR3 region of rearranged TCR beta genes was amplified from genomic DNA with a multiplex PCR assay. On the Illumina HiSeq System, the amplified TCR beta libraries were sequenced as 87-base-pair reads. The study's processing was this. In a later analysis, 77 million or so unique TCR beta chains were counted across the roughly 610 repertoires, and roughly 9.9 million of these chains were shared by at least two donors. To remove PCR and sequencing errors, raw reads were error-corrected and collapsed into unique sequences using a nearest-neighbor algorithm that merged closely related sequences. To assign V, D and J gene segments, CDR3 sequences were aligned to IMGT reference sequences. For a sequence to be retained, a match of at least six nucleotides was required to both a V gene segment and a J gene segment. A rearrangement counted as productive if the CDR3 had no stop codons and remained in frame with V and J, and every other rearrangement counted as non-productive. Following IMGT convention, CDR3 was defined as the stretch from the second conserved V-encoded cysteine to the conserved J-encoded phenylalanine. The earlier analysis of about 570 of the donors excluded any sequence lacking an unambiguous match to a single V gene segment. An earlier analysis of around 600 of the donors classified V segments as functional when productive rearrangements were above 56.7% and as segregating when the standard deviation between donors was above 5%. A statistical classification framework was built to diagnose cytomegalovirus status from the catalog of TCR beta chain sequences. In a later analysis, V and J genes were assigned by comparing TCR nucleotide sequences against IMGT/GENE-DB human TR gene sequences. Using the TCRdist pipeline, a later analysis assigned CDR3 sequences along with most-parsimonious VDJ recombination scenarios. In a later analysis, every TCR beta chain was defined by the combination of its CDR3 amino acid sequence and its V-gene family, and reads without a unique V-gene family were dropped. To address suspected cross-contamination and a sequencing artifact, a later analysis removed 592 highly shared, low-generation-probability nucleotide sequences. For each public chain, a later analysis derived a clonal expansion index from normalized ranks of inferred template counts within each repertoire. Generation probabilities in a later analysis came from a VDJ recombination model fitted to out-of-frame rearrangements, and those results were checked against IGoR. In a later analysis, TCR-TCR, TCR-HLA and TCR-CMV co-occurrence was scored with hypergeometric tests, and a repertoire-size bias correction was applied to TCR pairs. A later analysis estimated false discovery rates by permuting HLA or CMV assignments 20 times. A later analysis grouped co-occurring TCRs with DBSCAN, adding TCRdist sequence similarity when clustering within HLA-allele-positive subsets. Repertoires with fewer than 30,000 or more than 120,000 public chains were left out of co-occurrence clustering, as were five repertoires with anomalous nucleotide sharing. The table comes from immuneACCESS by way of TCRdb, which keeps in-frame sequences with V and J called. Part of the clones is missing from these tables; in studies checked, under half for an unresolved V gene and the rest for unknown reasons. That table is the source of V, J and clone size, and D and trimming were worked out from the DNA. In this sample the table shows roughly 65,000 clones, 65% to 70% of which occur a single time. Of the sample, less than 20% falls within the top ten clones.

This chain joins TRBV9 to TRBJ1-1, and 8 bases in between align with TRBD1. The source material was PBMCs. This clonotype was obtained from a man aged 40-50 years in good health and CMV-seropositive. The CDR3 reads as follows: CASSVGTGGMNTEAFF. The DNA sequence follows: TGTGCCAGCAGCGTAGGTACAGGGGGTATGAACACTGAAGCTTTCTTT.